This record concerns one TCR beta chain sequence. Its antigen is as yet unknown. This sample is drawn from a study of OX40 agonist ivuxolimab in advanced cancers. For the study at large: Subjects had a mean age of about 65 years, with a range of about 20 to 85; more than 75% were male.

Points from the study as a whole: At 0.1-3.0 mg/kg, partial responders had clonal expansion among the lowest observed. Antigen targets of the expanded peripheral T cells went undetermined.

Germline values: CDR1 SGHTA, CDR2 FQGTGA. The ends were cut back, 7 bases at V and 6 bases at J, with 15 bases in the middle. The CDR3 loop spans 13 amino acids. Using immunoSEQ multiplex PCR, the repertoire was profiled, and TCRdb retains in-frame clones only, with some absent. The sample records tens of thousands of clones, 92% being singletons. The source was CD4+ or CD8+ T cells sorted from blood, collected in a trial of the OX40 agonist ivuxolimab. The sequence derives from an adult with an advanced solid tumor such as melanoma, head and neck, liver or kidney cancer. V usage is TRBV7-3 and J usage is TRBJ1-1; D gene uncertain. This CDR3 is CASTENPLPEAFF. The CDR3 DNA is TGTGCCAGCACCGAAAACCCCCTTCCTGAAGCTTTCTTT.